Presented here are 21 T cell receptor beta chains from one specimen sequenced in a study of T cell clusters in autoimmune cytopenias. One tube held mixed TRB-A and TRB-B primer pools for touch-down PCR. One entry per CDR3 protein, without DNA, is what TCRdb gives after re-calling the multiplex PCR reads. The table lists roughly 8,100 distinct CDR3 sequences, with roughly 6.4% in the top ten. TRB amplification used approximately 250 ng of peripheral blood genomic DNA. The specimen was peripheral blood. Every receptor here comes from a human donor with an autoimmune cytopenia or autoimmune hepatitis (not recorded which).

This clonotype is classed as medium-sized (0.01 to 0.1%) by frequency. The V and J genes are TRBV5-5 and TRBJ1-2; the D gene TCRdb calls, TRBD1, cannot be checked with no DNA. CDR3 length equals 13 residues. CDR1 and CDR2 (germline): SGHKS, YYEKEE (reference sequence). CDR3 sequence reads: CASSFADRIGYTF.

The CDR3 loop is CASRARGISNTEAFF. V usage is TRBV12-3 or TRBV12-4 and J usage is TRBJ1-1; the TCRdb D gene call, TRBD1, has no DNA to confirm it. The CDR3 is 15 amino acids.

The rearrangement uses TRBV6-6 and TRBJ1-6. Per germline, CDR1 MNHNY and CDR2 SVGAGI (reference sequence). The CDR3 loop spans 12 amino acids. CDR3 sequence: CASSYSSSPLHF.

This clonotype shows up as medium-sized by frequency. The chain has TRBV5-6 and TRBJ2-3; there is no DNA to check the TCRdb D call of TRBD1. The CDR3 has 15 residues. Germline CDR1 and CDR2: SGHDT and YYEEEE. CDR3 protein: CASILGLTGADTQYF.

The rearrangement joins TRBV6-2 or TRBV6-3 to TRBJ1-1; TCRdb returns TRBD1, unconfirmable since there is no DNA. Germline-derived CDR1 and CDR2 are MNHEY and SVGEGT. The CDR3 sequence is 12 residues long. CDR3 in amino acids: CASSWGGSEAFF.

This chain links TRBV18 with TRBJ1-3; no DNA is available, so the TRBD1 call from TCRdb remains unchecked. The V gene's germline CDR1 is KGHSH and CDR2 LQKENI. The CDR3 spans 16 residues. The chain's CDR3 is CASSQNPRTDGNTIYF.

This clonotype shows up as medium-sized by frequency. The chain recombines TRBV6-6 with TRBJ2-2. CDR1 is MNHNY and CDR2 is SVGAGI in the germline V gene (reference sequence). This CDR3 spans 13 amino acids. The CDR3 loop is CASGPIATGELFF.

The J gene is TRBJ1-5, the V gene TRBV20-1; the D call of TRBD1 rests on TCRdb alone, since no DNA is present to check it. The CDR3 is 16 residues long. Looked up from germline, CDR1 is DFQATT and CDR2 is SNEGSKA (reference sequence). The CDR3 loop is CSARELTGGSNQPQHF.

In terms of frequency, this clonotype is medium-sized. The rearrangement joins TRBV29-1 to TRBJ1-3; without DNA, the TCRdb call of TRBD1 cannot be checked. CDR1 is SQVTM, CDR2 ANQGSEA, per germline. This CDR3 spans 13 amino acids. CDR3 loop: CSALQGTGNTIYF.

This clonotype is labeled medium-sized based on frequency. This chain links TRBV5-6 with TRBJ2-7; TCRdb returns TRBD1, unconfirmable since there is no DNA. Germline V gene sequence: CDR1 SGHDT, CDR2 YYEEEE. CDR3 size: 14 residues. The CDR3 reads CASSIRQRSTKQYF.

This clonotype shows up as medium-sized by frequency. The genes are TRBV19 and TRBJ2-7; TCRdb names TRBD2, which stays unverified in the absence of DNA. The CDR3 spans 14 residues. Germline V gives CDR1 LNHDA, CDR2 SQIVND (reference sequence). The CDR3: CASHSSGAGYEQYF.

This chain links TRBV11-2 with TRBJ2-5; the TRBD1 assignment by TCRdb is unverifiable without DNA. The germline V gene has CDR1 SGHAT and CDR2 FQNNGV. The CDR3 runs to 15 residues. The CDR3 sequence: CASRQGQRGPETQYF.

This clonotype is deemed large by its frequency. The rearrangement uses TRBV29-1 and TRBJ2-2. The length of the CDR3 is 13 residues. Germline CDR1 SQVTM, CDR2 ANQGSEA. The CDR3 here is CSVESTFTGELFF.

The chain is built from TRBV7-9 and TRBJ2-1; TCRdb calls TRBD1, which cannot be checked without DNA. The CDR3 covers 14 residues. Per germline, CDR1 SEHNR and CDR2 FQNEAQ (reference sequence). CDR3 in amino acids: CASSSDRVPTEQFF.

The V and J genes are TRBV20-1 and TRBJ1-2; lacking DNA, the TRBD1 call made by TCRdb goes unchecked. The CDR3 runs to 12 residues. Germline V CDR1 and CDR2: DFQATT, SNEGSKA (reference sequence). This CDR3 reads CSASGGGLGYTF.

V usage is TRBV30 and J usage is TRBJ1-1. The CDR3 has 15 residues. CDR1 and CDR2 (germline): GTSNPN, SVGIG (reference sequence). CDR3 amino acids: CAWSSTGLMNTEAFF.

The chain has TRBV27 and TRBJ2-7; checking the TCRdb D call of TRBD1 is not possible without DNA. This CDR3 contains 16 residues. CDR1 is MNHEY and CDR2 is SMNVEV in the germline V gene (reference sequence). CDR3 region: CASTSLGTGLFYEQYF.

The CDR3 is CASTPGLPKETQYF. The chain carries TRBV12-3 or TRBV12-4 and TRBJ2-5; TCRdb selects TRBD2, and the lack of DNA leaves this call unchecked. There are 14 residues in the CDR3.

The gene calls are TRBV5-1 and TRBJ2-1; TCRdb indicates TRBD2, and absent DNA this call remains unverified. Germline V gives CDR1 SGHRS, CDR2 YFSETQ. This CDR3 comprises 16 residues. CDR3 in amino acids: CASSLSLAGGRDEQFF.

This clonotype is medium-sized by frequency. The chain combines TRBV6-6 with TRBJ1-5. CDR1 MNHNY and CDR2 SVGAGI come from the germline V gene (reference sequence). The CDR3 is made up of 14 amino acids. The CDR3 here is CASSITTGNQPQHF.

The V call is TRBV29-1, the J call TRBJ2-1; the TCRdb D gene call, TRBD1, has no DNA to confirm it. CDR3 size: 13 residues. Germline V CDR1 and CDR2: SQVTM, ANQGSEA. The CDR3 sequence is CSVGSGQGDEQFF.